This is a list of T cell receptor beta chains from one sample in a study of blood T cell repertoires in COVID-19. Sequencing used immunoSEQ multiplex PCR; TCRdb keeps in-frame clones, though not all of them. This sample yields about 140,000 clones, of which 70% to 80% are seen a single time; more than 8.5% belongs to the top ten. The sequenced sample was peripheral blood. The receptors shown here come from a woman in her forties or fifties with active or convalescent COVID-19. The CDR3 runs from the conserved cysteine through the conserved F or W. A D gene is named only where the DNA matches it firmly. Some rows mark clone size as missing; the rest say once, few, many or name a class of expanded clone.

v_gene	j_gene	d_gene	abundance	CDR3nt	CDR3aa
TRBV5-1	TRBJ2-5	TRBD2	NA	TGCGCCAGCAGCTGGCTAGCGGGAGATTCCGAGACCCAGTACTTC	CASSWLAGDSETQYF
TRBV7-6	TRBJ1-6	NA	NA	TGTGCCAGCAGCTTAGCGCAGGGCGTTAATTCACCCCTCCACTTT	CASSLAQGVNSPLHF
TRBV6-2/TRBV6-3	TRBJ1-2	NA	NA	TGTGCCAGCAGTTACGGTGCAGGGGAGACGGATGGCTACACCTTC	CASSYGAGETDGYTF
TRBV12-3/TRBV12-4	TRBJ2-5	NA	few	TGTGCCAGCAGTTTATATCTGGAGACCCAGTACTTC	CASSLYLETQYF
TRBV4-3	TRBJ1-2	NA	NA	TGCGCCAGCAGCCAAGATAGTGCCCGGGACTATGGCTACACCTTC	CASSQDSARDYGYTF
TRBV2	TRBJ1-3	TRBD1	NA	TGTGCCAGCAGGACAGGGTCCTCAGGAAACACCATATATTTT	CASRTGSSGNTIYF
TRBV2	TRBJ2-7	NA	once	TGTGCCAGCACCCCAAGCGTCAGAGTCTACGAGCAGTACTTC	CASTPSVRVYEQYF
TRBV4-3	TRBJ2-7	TRBD2	NA	TGCGCCAGCAGCCAAGGCGGGGGGCTCTCCTACGAGCAGTACTTC	CASSQGGGLSYEQYF
TRBV3-1/TRBV3-2	TRBJ1-1	NA	once	TGTGCCAGCAGTCAGAATATGAACACTGAAGCTTTCTTT	CASSQNMNTEAFF
TRBV7-9	TRBJ2-3	NA	NA	TGTGCCAGCAGCTTAGCTTCAGACACAGATACGCAGTATTTT	CASSLASDTDTQYF
TRBV28	TRBJ2-7	TRBD2	NA	TGTGCCAGCAGCCATCCCGGTATTGGCGGGAGCTCCTACGAGCAGTACTTC	CASSHPGIGGSSYEQYF
TRBV19	TRBJ2-1	NA	NA	TGTGCCAGTAGTATAGGACAGAACCCCTACAATGAGCAGTTCTTC	CASSIGQNPYNEQFF
TRBV7-9	TRBJ1-1	NA	NA	TGTGCCAGCAGCTTAGGTCCCGGGGGGGGGCTTACGGGCACTGAAGCTTTCTTT	CASSLGPGGGLTGTEAFF
TRBV6-1	TRBJ1-6	NA	NA	TGTGCCAGCAGTGGACCGTCACGGGGGTCTAACGTGGGGTCACCCCTCCACTTT	CASSGPSRGSNVGSPLHF
TRBV29-1	TRBJ1-1	TRBD1	NA	TGCAGCGTCCTCAGGACAGGGGGAGACACTGAAGCTTTCTTT	CSVLRTGGDTEAFF
TRBV10-1	TRBJ1-1	TRBD1	NA	TGCGCCAGCAGTAGTGGACAGGGGTGTACTGAAGCTTTCTTT	CASSSGQGCTEAFF
TRBV12-3/TRBV12-4	TRBJ1-5	NA	few	TGTGCCAGCAGTTTAGCCGGAGGTCAGCCCCAGCATTTT	CASSLAGGQPQHF
TRBV29-1	TRBJ2-5	NA	NA	TGCAGCGTCCTCCTGGTGGCAGGGAATGGTGAGACCCAGTACTTC	CSVLLVAGNGETQYF
TRBV5-1	TRBJ1-2	NA	NA	TGCGCCAGCAGCTTGGAGGGGTATGGCTACACCTTC	CASSLEGYGYTF
TRBV6-5	TRBJ1-2	TRBD1	NA	TGTGCCAGCAGACCCGGACAGGGAGACTATGGCTACACCTTC	CASRPGQGDYGYTF
TRBV6-6	TRBJ2-7	TRBD1	few	TGTGCCAGCAGGGGACAGGGAAACTCCTACGAGCAGTACTTC	CASRGQGNSYEQYF
TRBV7-6	TRBJ1-2	NA	NA	TGTGCCAGCAGCCGAGGGGGATCCAACTATGGCTACACCTTC	CASSRGGSNYGYTF
TRBV5-6	TRBJ1-1	NA	many	TGTGCCAGCAGCCTCTCCTGGGGCCCCGCGCCCACTGAAGCTTTCTTT	CASSLSWGPAPTEAFF
TRBV19	TRBJ1-1	TRBD1	NA	TGTGCCAGTAGTACACAGGGGTACACTGAAGCTTTCTTT	CASSTQGYTEAFF
TRBV7-3	TRBJ1-2	NA	NA	TGTGCCAGCAGCTTAATTCCCGCTAGCTATGGCTACACCTTC	CASSLIPASYGYTF
TRBV7-8	TRBJ1-1	NA	NA	TGTGCCAGCAGCTTAGTTGGGGGGGGCAACACTGAAGCTTTCTTT	CASSLVGGGNTEAFF
TRBV20-1	TRBJ2-5	TRBD2	NA	TGCAGTGCTAGTAGCGGGAGAGGGAGAGAGACCCAGTACTTC	CSASSGRGRETQYF
TRBV15	TRBJ2-1	NA	NA	TGTGCCACCAGCAGAGATTACGGGGGGCTTATCGAAGCCAATGAGCAGTTCTTC	CATSRDYGGLIEANEQFF
TRBV6-5	TRBJ2-3	NA	NA	TGTGCCAGCAGTCGTACTAGCTTTTCGGATACGCAGTATTTT	CASSRTSFSDTQYF
TRBV5-5	TRBJ1-2	TRBD1	NA	TGTGCCAGCAGGCCTGCCCCGGGACAGGGCGTCTATGGCTACACCTTC	CASRPAPGQGVYGYTF
TRBV18	TRBJ1-6	NA	NA	TGTGCCAGCTCACCTACGAGCGTTAATAATTCACCCCTCCACTTT	CASSPTSVNNSPLHF
TRBV15	TRBJ2-5	TRBD2	NA	TGTGCCACCAGCAGAGCGGTAGCGGGATTCCGAGAGACCCAGTACTTC	CATSRAVAGFRETQYF
TRBV5-4	TRBJ1-2	NA	NA	TGTGCCAGCAGCCCAGGGCCTGGGGGCAACTATGGCTACACCTTC	CASSPGPGGNYGYTF
TRBV7-2	TRBJ2-1	TRBD2	NA	TGTGCCAGCAGCTTAGGGGGAGGGATCGGGAATGAGCAGTTCTTC	CASSLGGGIGNEQFF
TRBV20-1	TRBJ2-2	TRBD2	NA	TGCAGTGCTAGTACCCAGCGGGGGTACACCGGGGAGCTGTTTTTT	CSASTQRGYTGELFF
TRBV11-3	TRBJ2-5	TRBD1	NA	TGTGCCAGCAGCTTAAGGGGGCGGGAGACCCAGTACTTC	CASSLRGRETQYF
TRBV24-1	TRBJ1-2	TRBD1	NA	TGTGCCTCCGCCGGGGACAGTGATGGCTACACCTTC	CASAGDSDGYTF
TRBV18	TRBJ1-2	NA	once	TGTGCCAGCTCACCGGGACTTGCGGATGGCTACACCTTC	CASSPGLADGYTF
TRBV3-1/TRBV3-2	TRBJ1-1	TRBD1	NA	TGTGCCAGCAGCCAAGAGTTAGGGGGCTGGGCTTTCTTT	CASSQELGGWAFF
TRBV6-5	TRBJ2-7	TRBD2	NA	TGTGCCAGCAGTTCAGCGGGACCAACCTACGAGCAGTACTTC	CASSSAGPTYEQYF
TRBV28	TRBJ1-3	NA	NA	TGTGCCAGCAGTATAGCCAAGGCCGGCGGCACCATATATTTT	CASSIAKAGGTIYF
TRBV11-3	TRBJ2-7	TRBD2	NA	TGTGCCAGCAGCTTACCCGGGACTAGCGGGAGGGACCGGTACGAGCAGTACTTC	CASSLPGTSGRDRYEQYF
TRBV28	TRBJ1-2	TRBD1	NA	TGTGCCAGCAGTCGGGACAGAGTCTATGGCTACACCTTC	CASSRDRVYGYTF
TRBV6-5	TRBJ1-5	NA	few	TGTGCCAGCAGCTACTCCTGGGGCCAGCCCCAGCATTTT	CASSYSWGQPQHF
TRBV6-4	TRBJ2-1	TRBD2	few	TGTGCCAGCAGTCCGGGACTAGCGGCCACGAGCTCCTACAATGAGCAGTTCTTC	CASSPGLAATSSYNEQFF
TRBV6-2/TRBV6-3	TRBJ1-3	NA	NA	TGTGCCAGCAGTTACGGCAGGGGCTCTGGAAACACCATATATTTT	CASSYGRGSGNTIYF